A selection of T cell receptor beta chains follows, all from one sample in a study of blood T cell repertoires in COVID-19. Assay used: immunoSEQ multiplex PCR; TCRdb lists only in-frame clones, some missing. The data show about 180,000 clones, approximately 80% seen once. The sequencing input was PBMCs or T cells enriched from blood (not recorded which). The receptors here all came from a man aged 55 to 70 who had been exposed to COVID-19. The CDR3 runs from the conserved cysteine through the conserved F or W.

v_gene: TRBV7-3
j_gene: TRBJ1-1
CDR3aa: CASSLMARVNTEAFF

v_gene: TRBV12-3/TRBV12-4
j_gene: TRBJ1-1
CDR3aa: CASSRTGKTEAFF

v_gene: TRBV13
j_gene: TRBJ2-5
CDR3aa: CASSLGPSLKETQYF

v_gene: TRBV4-1
j_gene: TRBJ1-5
CDR3aa: CASSQDGTGGRQPQHF

v_gene: TRBV20-1
j_gene: TRBJ2-7
CDR3aa: CSASQRATYEQYF

v_gene: TRBV6-2/TRBV6-3
j_gene: TRBJ1-1
CDR3aa: CASSYSQGHTEAFF

v_gene: TRBV7-2
j_gene: TRBJ1-1
CDR3aa: CASSLVARVGNTEAFF

v_gene: TRBV10-3
j_gene: TRBJ2-3
CDR3aa: CAISSVTSGRAADTQYF

v_gene: TRBV7-6
j_gene: TRBJ2-1
CDR3aa: CASSEGAFYNEQFF

v_gene: TRBV7-2
j_gene: TRBJ2-5
CDR3aa: CASSLAGAATGETQYF

v_gene: TRBV3-1/TRBV3-2
j_gene: TRBJ1-1
CDR3aa: CASSQDLRNTEAFF

v_gene: TRBV7-2
j_gene: TRBJ2-3
CDR3aa: CASSLVSNTDTQYF

v_gene: TRBV15
j_gene: TRBJ2-1
CDR3aa: CATSRDPLEAGNEQFF

v_gene: TRBV29-1
j_gene: TRBJ2-1
CDR3aa: CSVSPASGGNEQFF

v_gene: TRBV6-5
j_gene: TRBJ2-2
CDR3aa: CASSSRQGANTGELFF

v_gene: TRBV2
j_gene: TRBJ2-5
CDR3aa: CASSDPGTGQETQYF

v_gene: TRBV9
j_gene: TRBJ2-5
CDR3aa: CASSGAGGRETQYF

v_gene: TRBV27
j_gene: TRBJ2-7
CDR3aa: CASSRGLNYEQYF

v_gene: TRBV30
j_gene: TRBJ2-7
CDR3aa: CAWSVVGQGLYEQYF

v_gene: TRBV7-6
j_gene: TRBJ2-5
CDR3aa: CASSSSSGRTQETQYF

v_gene: TRBV27
j_gene: TRBJ1-1
CDR3aa: CASSLDGTDNTEAFF

v_gene: TRBV7-9
j_gene: TRBJ1-6
CDR3aa: CASSLRSGFRSPLHF